The next 27 T cell receptor beta chains were all read from a single sample in a study of cytomegalovirus exposure and HLA in healthy donors. The PCR made use of 60 Vbeta and 13 Jbeta primers. Method: immunoSEQ multiplex PCR; TCRdb's copy keeps in-frame clones and lacks some. Among about 140,000 clones, about 80% were seen once, and the ten largest hold 1.4%. The specimen was PBMCs. The source of these receptors is a man between 25 and 39 years old in good health and CMV-seropositive.

V usage is TRBV5-4 and J usage is TRBJ2-7; 14 positions agree with TRBD2. There are 15 residues in the CDR3. From germline, CDR1 is SGHNT and CDR2 YYREEE (reference sequence). J was trimmed by 6 bases and V by 3 bases; bases with no gene match: 5. The CDR3 DNA reads TGTGCCAGCAGCTGGGGACTAGCGGGAGATGGCGAGCAGTACTTC. Its protein is CASSWGLAGDGEQYF.

The gene calls are TRBV7-7 and TRBJ2-2; 9 bases map to TRBD2. After removal of 5 bases from V and 3 bases from J, the junction contained 7 bases not matched to a gene. This CDR3 region has 16 residues. The germline V gene has CDR1 SSHAT and CDR2 FNYEAQ (reference sequence). CDR3 sequence reads: CASSRSGSTYTGELFF. CDR3 DNA: TGTGCCAGCAGCCGTAGCGGGAGTACATACACCGGGGAGCTGTTTTTT.

This chain connects TRBV27 to TRBJ2-5; TRBD2 agrees at 8 bases. This CDR3 comprises 16 residues. Unmatched junction bases numbered 9, after V lost 5 bases and J lost 1 base. Germline V gives CDR1 MNHEY, CDR2 SMNVEV (reference sequence). The CDR3 DNA follows: TGTGCCAGCAGTGGGGGTAGCGGGATATTCCAAGAGACCCAGTACTTC. Its protein product is CASSGGSGIFQETQYF.

This clone was observed a few times. The chain combines TRBV2 with TRBJ1-3, with D perhaps matching TRBD1 (6 bases). Germline CDR1 and CDR2: SNHLY and FYNNEI. This CDR3 is 14 amino acids long. The V end was cut by 6 bases, the J end by 6 bases, with 15 bases between. As DNA, the CDR3 is TGTGCCAGCAGCCCCCGGGGACACGAAAACACCATATATTTT. It codes for CASSPRGHENTIYF.

The chain couples TRBV2 to TRBJ2-1; TRBD2 is a possible D gene (6 bases). Germline values: CDR1 SNHLY, CDR2 FYNNEI. V dropped 3 bases and J dropped 0 bases, with 12 bases sitting between them. This CDR3 comprises 16 residues. The CDR3 loop is CASSDSGSGSYNEQFF. The DNA for the CDR3 is TGTGCCAGCAGTGATAGCGGTTCCGGCTCCTACAATGAGCAGTTCTTC.

This chain uses TRBV14 with TRBJ2-2; tentative D call: TRBD1 (6 bases). The CDR3 length is 18 residues. The ends were cut back, 1 base at V and 2 bases at J, with 17 bases in the middle. The V gene's germline CDR1 is SGHDN and CDR2 FVKESK. CDR3 DNA: TGTGCCAGCAGCCAAGTGGAAACGGGACACTTTAACACCGGGGAGCTGTTTTTT. Its protein product is CASSQVETGHFNTGELFF.

This clone was seen more than once but under ten times. This chain links TRBV7-9 with TRBJ1-4; D not resolved. The V end was cut by 5 bases, the J end by 0 bases, with 4 bases between. The germline CDR1 and CDR2 sequences are SEHNR and FQNEAQ (reference sequence). This CDR3 has 13 residues. CDR3 loop: CASSTPTNEKLFF. The CDR3 bases are TGTGCCAGCAGCACACCAACTAATGAAAAACTGTTTTTT.

The V call is TRBV6-5, the J call TRBJ2-7; the match to TRBD1 covers 11 bases. V lost 6 bases, J lost 4 bases, and 8 bases stayed unmatched. Germline CDR1 MNHEY, CDR2 SVGAGI. The length of the CDR3 is 15 residues. Written as DNA, the CDR3 is TGTGCCAGCAGCCCCGGACAGGGGGCTGATTACGAGCAGTACTTC. This codes for CASSPGQGADYEQYF.

This chain connects TRBV19 to TRBJ2-7, with D perhaps matching TRBD2 (6 bases). The CDR3 extends over 14 amino acids. Trimming took off 4 bases at V and 2 bases at J, with 12 bases between the two ends. Germline V gives CDR1 LNHDA, CDR2 SQIVND (reference sequence). As DNA, the CDR3 is TGTGCCAGTAGTACCCTGTCGGGGGCCTACGAGCAGTACTTC. It encodes CASSTLSGAYEQYF.

The gene calls are TRBV4-1 and TRBJ1-5; 7 nucleotides align to TRBD1. The germline V gene has CDR1 MGHRA and CDR2 YSYEKL. The CDR3 spans 14 residues. V dropped 3 bases and J dropped 6; count of bases not matched to a gene: 5. CDR3 region: CASSQTTGAQPQHF. The CDR3, as DNA: TGCGCCAGCAGCCAGACTACAGGGGCTCAGCCCCAGCATTTT.

This sequence joins TRBV6-5 and TRBJ2-5, with D possibly TRBD1 on 5 matching bases. The J call is doubtful: the DNA matches TRBJ2-7 better. CDR1 and CDR2 from the germline V gene are MNHEY and SVGAGI. The CDR3 loop spans 15 amino acids. The CDR3 DNA sequence: TGTGCCAGCAGGGCGTCGGGCAGGGCCTCCTACGAGCAGTACTTC. Amino acid sequence: CASRASGRASYEQYF.

This chain connects TRBV29-1 to TRBJ2-5; D unclear. The CDR3 consists of 11 residues. Germline CDR1 reads SQVTM; CDR2 reads ANQGSEA. Trimming removed 7 bases at V and 5 bases at J, with 11 bases between. Here the CDR3 reads CSARIFETQYF. CDR3 DNA sequence: TGCAGCGCCAGAATCTTCGAGACCCAGTACTTC.

The J gene is TRBJ1-1, the V gene TRBV7-9; D is perhaps TRBD1 (6 bases). With 1 base removed from V and 5 bases from J, the gap between germline ends came to 17 bases. This CDR3 is built from 16 residues. Germline CDR1 reads SEHNR; CDR2 reads FQNEAQ (reference sequence). The CDR3 reads CASSLGYPTGGTEAFF. The CDR3 bases are TGTGCCAGCAGCTTAGGATACCCGACAGGAGGAACTGAAGCTTTCTTT.

J is TRBJ2-3 and V is TRBV4-1; D unclear. V dropped 5 bases and J dropped 4 bases, with 10 bases sitting between them. The V gene's germline CDR1 is MGHRA and CDR2 YSYEKL. This CDR3 is 13 amino acids long. CDR3 amino acids: CASSSASADTQYF. Written as DNA, the CDR3 is TGCGCCAGCAGCTCTGCTTCAGCAGATACGCAGTATTTT.

The chain has TRBV29-1 and TRBJ1-1, with unresolved D. Germline values: CDR1 SQVTM, CDR2 ANQGSEA. V was shortened by 6 bases and J by 0 bases, with 11 bases between the two germline ends. The length of the CDR3 is 13 residues. The CDR3 bases are TGCAGCGTAACCCAGAACATGAACACTGAAGCTTTCTTT. Its translation is CSVTQNMNTEAFF.

The chain links TRBV9 to TRBJ2-4, with TRBD1 as a possible D gene (6 bases). V lost 0 bases and J lost 7, with 11 bases in between. CDR3 size: 14 residues. CDR1 is SGDLS and CDR2 is YYNGEE in the germline V gene. CDR3 in amino acids: CASSVGQGLNIQYF. The CDR3 region has the DNA TGTGCCAGCAGCGTAGGGCAGGGGTTGAACATTCAGTACTTC.

This clone was detected only a few times. The gene calls are TRBV18 and TRBJ1-4, with D perhaps TRBD1 (6 bases). Germline values: CDR1 KGHSH, CDR2 LQKENI. V shed 3 bases and J shed 12 bases, with 14 bases lying between them. CDR3 size: 13 residues. The CDR3 loop reads CASSPGTSRELFF. The CDR3, as DNA: TGTGCCAGCTCACCCGGGACATCCCGGGAACTGTTTTTT.

The chain links TRBV9 to TRBJ2-2; 10 nucleotides align to TRBD2. The V gene's germline CDR1 is SGDLS and CDR2 YYNGEE. V lost 0 bases to trimming and J lost 3 bases; unmatched junction nucleotides: 14. The CDR3 is 20 amino acids. This chain's CDR3 is CASSVGLSGGAGFYTGELFF. Written as DNA, the CDR3 is TGTGCCAGCAGCGTAGGATTGAGCGGGGGGGCCGGGTTCTACACCGGGGAGCTGTTTTTT.

This sequence joins TRBV7-2 and TRBJ2-6; D might be TRBD1 (5 bases). Germline assignment: CDR1 SGHTA and CDR2 FQGNSA. The CDR3 runs to 16 residues. V lost 4 bases, J lost 2 bases, and 12 bases lay in between. CDR3 coding DNA: TGTGCCAGCAGCTCCCCTGCAGGGACTGGGGCCAACGTCCTGACTTTC. This translates into CASSSPAGTGANVLTF.

V and J are TRBV4-1 and TRBJ1-6; TRBD1 might be the D (6 bases). The CDR3 runs to 15 residues. V lost 0 bases, J lost 8 bases, and 11 bases lay in between. The germline V gene encodes CDR1 MGHRA and CDR2 YSYEKL. CDR3 amino acids: CASSQDEAGDSPLHF. The CDR3 coding sequence is TGCGCCAGCAGCCAAGATGAGGCAGGGGATTCACCCCTCCACTTT.

Points on this clone: It is unclear where the CDR3 begins or ends on the DNA, so no DNA is shown, and the CDR3 is as TCRdb lists it. This chain joins TRBV28 and TRBJ2-7; the table assigns TRBD2, which was not confirmed against the DNA. A total of 13 residues make up the CDR3, ends included. Germline CDR1 reads MDHEN; CDR2 reads SYDVKM. The CDR3 loop is CASILGGGYEQYF.

The J gene is TRBJ1-6, the V gene TRBV4-1, with no clear D. V lost 5 bases and J lost 9, with 23 bases in between. From germline, CDR1 is MGHRA and CDR2 YSYEKL. This CDR3 has 17 residues. The DNA for the CDR3 is TGCGCCAGCAGCTCAACCGGGGATACGGAAGGCGGTTCACCCCTCCACTTT. Its translation: CASSSTGDTEGGSPLHF.

The chain couples TRBV6-1 to TRBJ1-1; D unclear. Trimming took 2 bases from V and 2 from J, leaving 12 bases between them. The CDR3 length is 15 residues. CDR1 and CDR2 from the germline V gene are MNHNS and SASEGT. The CDR3 protein is CASSEWASFNTEAFF. CDR3 DNA sequence: TGTGCCAGCAGTGAATGGGCGTCCTTCAACACTGAAGCTTTCTTT.

The chain uses TRBV29-1 and TRBJ2-5; 8 bases line up with TRBD1. Germline CDR1 SQVTM, CDR2 ANQGSEA. This CDR3 contains 14 residues. Trimming at V came to 7 bases and at J to 1 base, leaving 8 bases not matched to a gene. CDR3: CSGQQGDPQETQYF. The CDR3 nucleotides are TGCAGCGGGCAACAGGGGGACCCCCAAGAGACCCAGTACTTC. The full variable domain, with the rest looked up from reference TRBV29-1 and TRBJ2-5, is SAVISQKPSRDICQRGTSLTIQCQVDSQVTMMFWYRQQPGQSLTLIATANQGSEATYESGFVIDKFPISRPNLTFSTLTVSNMSPEDSSIYLCSGQQGDPQETQYFGPGTRLLVL.

This chain links TRBV28 with TRBJ2-7, with 12 positions matching TRBD1. Germline CDR1 MDHEN, CDR2 SYDVKM. V shed 10 bases, J shed 5 bases, and the junction held 12 bases outside the gene matches. This CDR3 region has 15 residues. The chain's CDR3 is CAIQLGQGAGDEQYF. The CDR3 bases are TGTGCCATCCAACTGGGACAGGGGGCCGGCGACGAGCAGTACTTC.

This clone was picked up a small number of times. This chain connects TRBV18 to TRBJ2-7; D is uncertain. This CDR3 has 11 amino acids. V gave up 6 bases and J gave up 5 bases, with 8 bases separating them. The germline V gene encodes CDR1 KGHSH and CDR2 LQKENI. For the CDR3, the DNA is TGTGCCAGCTCCCTTGCGGACGAGCAGTACTTC. This translates into CASSLADEQYF.

This chain links TRBV7-3 with TRBJ2-3; 10 bases are shared with TRBD2. This CDR3 is built from 18 residues. Per the germline V gene, CDR1 is SGHTA and CDR2 is FQGTGA. With 6 bases clipped from V and 3 bases from J, the junction kept 15 bases outside the gene matches. The CDR3 sequence is CASRPGGSGGALTDTQYF. CDR3 coding DNA: TGTGCCAGCAGACCCGGGGGAAGCGGGGGGGCCTTGACAGATACGCAGTATTTT.